This record looks at one TCR beta chain sequence and its context. Germline CDR1 is SGHVS and CDR2 is FNYEAQ. The ends were cut back, 2 bases at V and 7 bases at J, with 6 bases in the middle. The CDR3 contains 12 residues. This sample was taken from a study of tumor T cells in aggressive B-cell lymphoma. The protocol was immunoSEQ multiplex PCR, while the TCRdb copy is restricted to in-frame clones and leaves out a portion. The sample yields some 12,000 clones, about 89% seen once. Sequencing used tumor tissue. This TCR came from an adult with diffuse large B cell lymphoma. This rearrangement joins TRBV7-6 to TRBJ1-5; D ambiguous. CDR3 protein: CASSLPRQPQHF. CDR3 DNA sequence: TGTGCCAGCAGCTTACCCAGGCAGCCCCAGCATTTT.